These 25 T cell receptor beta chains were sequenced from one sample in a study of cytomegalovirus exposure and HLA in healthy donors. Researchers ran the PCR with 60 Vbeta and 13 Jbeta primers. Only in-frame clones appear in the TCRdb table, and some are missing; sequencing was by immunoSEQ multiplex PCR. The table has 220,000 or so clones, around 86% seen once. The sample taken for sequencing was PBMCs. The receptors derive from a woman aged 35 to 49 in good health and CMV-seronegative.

The CDR3 nucleotides read TGTGCCAGCAGCGAGGCGGGAGGGATCGAGCAGTACTTC. Its translation: CASSEAGGIEQYF. The rearrangement uses TRBV2 and TRBJ2-7; TRBD2 matches 9 bases. The germline V gene encodes CDR1 SNHLY and CDR2 FYNNEI. CDR3 length: 13 residues. The J segment lost 6 bases and the V segment lost 6 bases, leaving 6 bases of the junction unmatched.

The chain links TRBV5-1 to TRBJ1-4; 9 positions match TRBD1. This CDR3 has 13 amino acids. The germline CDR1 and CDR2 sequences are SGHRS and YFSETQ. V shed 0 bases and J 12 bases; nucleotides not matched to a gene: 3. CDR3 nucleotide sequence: TGCGCCAGCAGCTTGGGGGACAGGGAGGAACTGTTTTTT. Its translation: CASSLGDREELFF.

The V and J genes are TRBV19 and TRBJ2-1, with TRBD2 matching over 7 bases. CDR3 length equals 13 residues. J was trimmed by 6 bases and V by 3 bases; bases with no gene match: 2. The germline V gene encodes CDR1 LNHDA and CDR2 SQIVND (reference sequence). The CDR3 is CASSMWGGNEQFF. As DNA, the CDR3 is TGTGCCAGTAGTATGTGGGGGGGCAATGAGCAGTTCTTC.

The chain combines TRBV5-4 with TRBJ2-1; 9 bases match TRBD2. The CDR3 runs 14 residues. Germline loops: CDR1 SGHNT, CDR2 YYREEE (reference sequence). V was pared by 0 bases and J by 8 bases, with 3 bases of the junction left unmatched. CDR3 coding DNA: TGTGCCAGCAGCTTGGGACTAGCGGCCCATGAGCAGTTCTTC. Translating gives CASSLGLAAHEQFF.

The CDR3, as DNA: TGTGCCAGCCTCGTGAGTGCAGGCTCCTACGAGCAGTACTTC. Its protein product is CASLVSAGSYEQYF. The V call is TRBV11-2, the J call TRBJ2-7; D is unclear. V shed 8 bases and J shed 0 bases, with 14 bases lying between them. The germline V gene encodes CDR1 SGHAT and CDR2 FQNNGV. The CDR3 contains 14 residues.

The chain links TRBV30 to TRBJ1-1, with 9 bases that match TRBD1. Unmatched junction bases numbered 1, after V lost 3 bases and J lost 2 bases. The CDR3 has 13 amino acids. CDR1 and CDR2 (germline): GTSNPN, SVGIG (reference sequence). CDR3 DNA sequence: TGTGCCTGGAGGGACAGGGGTAACACTGAAGCTTTCTTT. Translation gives CAWRDRGNTEAFF.

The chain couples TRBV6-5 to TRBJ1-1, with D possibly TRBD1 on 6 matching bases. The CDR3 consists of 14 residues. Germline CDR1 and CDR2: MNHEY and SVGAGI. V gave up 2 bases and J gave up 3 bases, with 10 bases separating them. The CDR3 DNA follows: TGTGCCAGCAGTTACCGGGGGGCAGACACTGAAGCTTTCTTT. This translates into CASSYRGADTEAFF.

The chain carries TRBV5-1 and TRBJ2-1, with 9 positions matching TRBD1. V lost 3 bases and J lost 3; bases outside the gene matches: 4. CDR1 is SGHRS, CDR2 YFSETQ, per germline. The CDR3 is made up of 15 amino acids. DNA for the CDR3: TGCGCCAGCAGCTCACAGGGGGCGATCTACAATGAGCAGTTCTTC. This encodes CASSSQGAIYNEQFF.

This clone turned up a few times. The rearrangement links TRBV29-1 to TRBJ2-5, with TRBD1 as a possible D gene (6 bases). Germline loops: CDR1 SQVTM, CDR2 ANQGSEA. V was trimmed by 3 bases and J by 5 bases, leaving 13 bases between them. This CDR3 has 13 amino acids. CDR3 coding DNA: TGCAGCGTTGACCATACAGGGTTTGAGACCCAGTACTTC. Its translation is CSVDHTGFETQYF.

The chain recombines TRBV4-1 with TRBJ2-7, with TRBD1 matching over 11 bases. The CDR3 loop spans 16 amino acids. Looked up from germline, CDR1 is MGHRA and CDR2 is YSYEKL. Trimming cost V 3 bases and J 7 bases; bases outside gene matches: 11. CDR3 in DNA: TGCGCCAGCAGCCATGACGCCGGGACAGGGGGTGGGGAGCAGTACTTC. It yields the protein CASSHDAGTGGGEQYF.

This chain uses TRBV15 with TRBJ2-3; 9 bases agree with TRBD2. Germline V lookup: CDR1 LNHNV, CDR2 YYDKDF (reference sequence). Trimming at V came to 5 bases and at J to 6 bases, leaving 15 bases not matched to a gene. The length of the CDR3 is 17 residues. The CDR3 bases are TGTGCCACCAGCTCCATCTCCCTAGCGGGAAGAGGGGATACGCAGTATTTT. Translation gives CATSSISLAGRGDTQYF.

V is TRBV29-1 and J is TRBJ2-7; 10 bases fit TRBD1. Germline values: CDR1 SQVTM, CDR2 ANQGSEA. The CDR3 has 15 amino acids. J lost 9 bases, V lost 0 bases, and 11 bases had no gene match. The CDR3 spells CSVEDDVTGGAVQYF. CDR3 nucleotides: TGCAGCGTTGAAGACGATGTGACAGGGGGCGCGGTGCAGTACTTC.

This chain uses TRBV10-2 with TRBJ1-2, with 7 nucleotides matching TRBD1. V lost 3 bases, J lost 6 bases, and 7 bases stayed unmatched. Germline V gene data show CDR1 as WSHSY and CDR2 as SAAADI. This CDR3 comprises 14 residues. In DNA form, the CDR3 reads TGCGCCAGCAGTGAAACAGGGGCCTGGGATGGCTACACCTTC. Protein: CASSETGAWDGYTF.

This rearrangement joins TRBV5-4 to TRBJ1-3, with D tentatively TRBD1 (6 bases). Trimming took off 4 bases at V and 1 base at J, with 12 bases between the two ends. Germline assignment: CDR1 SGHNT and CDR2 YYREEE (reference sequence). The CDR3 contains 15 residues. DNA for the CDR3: TGTGCCAGCAGCCCGTACACAGGGTCTGGAAACACCATATATTTT. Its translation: CASSPYTGSGNTIYF.

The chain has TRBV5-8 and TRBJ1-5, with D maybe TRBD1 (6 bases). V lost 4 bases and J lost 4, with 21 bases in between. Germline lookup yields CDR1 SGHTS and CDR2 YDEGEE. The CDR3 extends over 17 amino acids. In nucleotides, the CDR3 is TGTGCCAGCAGCCGCGGACAGAGCGTAGGAGGAAATCAGCCCCAGCATTTT. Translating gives CASSRGQSVGGNQPQHF. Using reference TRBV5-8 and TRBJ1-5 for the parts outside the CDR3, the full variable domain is EAGVTQSPTHLIKTRGQQATLRCSPISGHTSVYWYQQALGLGLQFLLWYDEGEERNRGNFPPRFSGRQFPNYSSELNVNALELEDSALYLCASSRGQSVGGNQPQHFGDGTRLSIL.

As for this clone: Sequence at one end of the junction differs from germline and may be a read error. The CDR3 DNA is TGTGCTTGGAACCCTAACGCGGGGACCCAGTACTTC. Its translation: CAWNPNAGTQYF. The J gene is TRBJ2-5, the V gene TRBV30; a possible D gene is TRBD2 (5 bases). The germline gives CDR1 GTSNPN, CDR2 SVGIG (reference sequence). The CDR3 is made up of 12 amino acids.

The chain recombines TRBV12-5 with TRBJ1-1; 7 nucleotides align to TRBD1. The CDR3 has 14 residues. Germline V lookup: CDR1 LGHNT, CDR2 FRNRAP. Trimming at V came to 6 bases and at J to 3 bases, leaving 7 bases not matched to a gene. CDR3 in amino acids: CASGPGGTDTEAFF. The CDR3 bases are TGTGCTAGTGGCCCAGGGGGGACGGACACTGAAGCTTTCTTT.

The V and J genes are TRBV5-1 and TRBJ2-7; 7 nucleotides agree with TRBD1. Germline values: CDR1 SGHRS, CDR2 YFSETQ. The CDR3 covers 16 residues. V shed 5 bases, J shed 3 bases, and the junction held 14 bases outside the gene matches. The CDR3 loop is CASSPLDRRNLYEQYF. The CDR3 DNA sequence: TGCGCCAGCAGTCCCTTGGACAGGCGAAATCTCTACGAGCAGTACTTC.

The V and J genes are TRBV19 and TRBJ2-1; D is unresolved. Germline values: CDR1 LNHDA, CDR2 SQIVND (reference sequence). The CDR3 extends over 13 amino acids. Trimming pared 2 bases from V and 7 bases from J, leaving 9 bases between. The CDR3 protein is CASSINGRNEQFF. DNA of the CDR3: TGTGCCAGTAGTATAAACGGCAGGAATGAGCAGTTCTTC.

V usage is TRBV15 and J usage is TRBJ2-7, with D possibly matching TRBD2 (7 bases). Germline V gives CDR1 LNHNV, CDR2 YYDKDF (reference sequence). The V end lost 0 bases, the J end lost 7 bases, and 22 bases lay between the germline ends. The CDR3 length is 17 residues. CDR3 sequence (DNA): TGTGCCACCAGCAGAGATCCCCCGGGGGGCGTTAGTGGAGAGCAGTACTTC. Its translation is CATSRDPPGGVSGEQYF.

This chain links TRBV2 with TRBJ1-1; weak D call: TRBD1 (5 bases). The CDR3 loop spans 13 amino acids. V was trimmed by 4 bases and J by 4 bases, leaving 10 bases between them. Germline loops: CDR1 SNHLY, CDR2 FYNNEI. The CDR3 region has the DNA TGTGCCAGCAGTGTTGACGGGGGCACTGAAGCTTTCTTT. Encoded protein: CASSVDGGTEAFF. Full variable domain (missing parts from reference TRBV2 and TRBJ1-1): EPEVTQTPSHQVTQMGQEVILRCVPISNHLYFYWYRQILGQKVEFLVSFYNNEISEKSEIFDDQFSVERPDGSNFTLKIRSTKLEDSAMYFCASSVDGGTEAFFGQGTRLTVV.

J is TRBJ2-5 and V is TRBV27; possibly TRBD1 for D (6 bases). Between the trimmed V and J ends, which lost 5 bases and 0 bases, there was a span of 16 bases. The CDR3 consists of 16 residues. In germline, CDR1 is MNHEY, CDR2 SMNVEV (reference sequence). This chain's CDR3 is CASSANRVRYQETQYF. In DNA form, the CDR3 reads TGTGCCAGCAGTGCAAACAGGGTCAGGTACCAAGAGACCCAGTACTTC.

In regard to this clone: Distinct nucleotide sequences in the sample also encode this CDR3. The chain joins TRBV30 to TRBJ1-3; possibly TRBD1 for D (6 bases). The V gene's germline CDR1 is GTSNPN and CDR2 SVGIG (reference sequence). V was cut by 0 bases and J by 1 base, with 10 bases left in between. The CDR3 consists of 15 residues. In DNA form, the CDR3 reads TGTGCCTGGAGTGTCGGGGGGGCTTCTGGAAACACCATATATTTT. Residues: CAWSVGGASGNTIYF.

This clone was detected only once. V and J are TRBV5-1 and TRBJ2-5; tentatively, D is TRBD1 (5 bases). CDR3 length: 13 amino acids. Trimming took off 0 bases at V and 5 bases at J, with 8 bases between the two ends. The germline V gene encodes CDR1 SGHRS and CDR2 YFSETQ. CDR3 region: CASSLVGRETQYF. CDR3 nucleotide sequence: TGCGCCAGCAGCTTGGTGGGGCGGGAGACCCAGTACTTC.

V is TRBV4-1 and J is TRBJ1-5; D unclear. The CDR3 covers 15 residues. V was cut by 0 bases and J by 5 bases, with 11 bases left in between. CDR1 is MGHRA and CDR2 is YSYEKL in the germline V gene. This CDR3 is CASSQDRGVDQPQHF. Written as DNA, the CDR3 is TGCGCCAGCAGCCAAGATCGTGGAGTCGATCAGCCCCAGCATTTT.